This T cell receptor (beta chain) was retrieved from a study of cytomegalovirus exposure and HLA in healthy donors. Whole-study findings and limits: Highest at DRB1 and lowest at HLA-C, TCR association rates differed among HLA loci in a later analysis. In vitro work confirmed that three CMV-associated chains recognize CMV antigens.

The CDR3 is made up of 16 amino acids. V lost 1 base and J lost 5, with 16 bases in between. Germline CDR1 reads SGHRS; CDR2 reads YFSETQ. The PCR was carried out with 60 Vbeta primers and 13 Jbeta primers. The repertoire was sequenced with immunoSEQ multiplex PCR; TCRdb's copy has only in-frame clones and lacks some. The data contain 110,000 or so clones, 70% to 85% of them singletons. Points on this clone: Its target is unknown.

Sequencing was performed on PBMCs. This chain joins TRBV5-1 and TRBJ2-1; a weak D match, TRBD2 (6 bases). The sequence came from a man in his late teens or twenties in good health and CMV-seropositive. The CDR3 reads CASSLLGGAINNEQFF. The CDR3 nucleotides read TGCGCCAGCAGCTTGCTGGGGGGAGCTATCAACAATGAGCAGTTCTTC. The whole variable domain, filled in from reference TRBV5-1 and TRBJ2-1, reads KAGVTQTPRYLIKTRGQQVTLSCSPISGHRSVSWYQQTPGQGLQFLFEYFSETQRNKGNFPGRFSGRQFSNSRSEMNVSTLELGDSALYLCASSLLGGAINNEQFFGPGTRLTVL.